Below, one TCR beta chain is given with its context. Its antigen is still unknown. This entry is derived from a study of cytomegalovirus exposure and HLA in healthy donors. The study, taken as a whole, reports: The investigators catalogued 180 or so TCR beta chains as cytomegalovirus-associated. A likely sequencing artifact accounted for one observed cluster of highly shared sequence variants. A later analysis linked 15,000 to 20,000 TCR beta sequences to HLA alleles at 0.05 false discovery rate.

This CDR3 contains 15 residues. V shed 2 bases, J shed 5 bases, and the junction held 7 bases outside the gene matches. Germline V gives CDR1 MNHEY, CDR2 SMNVEV (reference sequence). With 60 Vbeta and 13 Jbeta primers, the PCR was carried out. The data were produced by immunoSEQ multiplex PCR, yet TCRdb's version contains in-frame clones alone and is incomplete. The table records over 100,000 clones, 70% to 80% of them present only once. Sample: PBMCs. This chain uses TRBV27 with TRBJ1-1; 8 bases agree with TRBD1. This sequence originates from a woman aged 18-35 years in good health and CMV-seropositive. CDR3 sequence: CASSLPGQAWTEAFF. The CDR3 DNA follows: TGTGCCAGCAGTTTACCGGGACAGGCCTGGACTGAAGCTTTCTTT.